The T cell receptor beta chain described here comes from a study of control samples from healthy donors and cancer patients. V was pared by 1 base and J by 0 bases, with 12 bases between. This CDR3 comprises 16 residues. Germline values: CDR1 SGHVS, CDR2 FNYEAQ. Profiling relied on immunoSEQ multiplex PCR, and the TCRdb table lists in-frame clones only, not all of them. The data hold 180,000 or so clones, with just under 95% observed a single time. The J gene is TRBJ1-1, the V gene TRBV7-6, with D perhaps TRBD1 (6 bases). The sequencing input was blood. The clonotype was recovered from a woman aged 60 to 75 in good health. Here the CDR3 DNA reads TGTGCCAGCAGCTTAGGGGCAGGGGTGATGAACACTGAAGCTTTCTTT. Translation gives CASSLGAGVMNTEAFF.